A single sample gave rise to the 5 T cell receptor beta chains below, sequenced in a study of T cells in Graves' hyperthyroidism and ophthalmopathy. Authors of the study amplified TCR beta CDR3 regions from RNA transcripts. First-round RT-PCR of the TCR CDR3 relied on the HTBI primer set. From the multiplex PCR reads, TCRdb called clonotypes with MiXCR, one entry per CDR3 protein. The sample carries about 720,000 distinct CDR3 sequences, roughly 17% recorded once. Sequencing was carried out using blood. The source is a man aged 18 to 29 with Graves' hyperthyroidism.

This chain uses TRBV20-1 with TRBJ1-4, with 8 bases lining up with TRBD1. The V gene end was trimmed by 5 bases and the J gene end by 3 bases; junction bases not matched to a gene: 8. Germline V gene lookup returns CDR1 DFQATT and CDR2 SNEGSKA (reference sequence). This CDR3 has 15 amino acids. The CDR3 loop reads CSAQGAPPANEKLFF. The CDR3 nucleotides read TGCAGTGCTCAGGGGGCACCTCCTGCTAATGAAAAACTGTTTTTT.

This clonotype was found a few times. V gene TRBV9 combines with J gene TRBJ2-3, with 8 bases aligning to TRBD2. Losses at the gene ends were 4 bases for V and 5 bases for J; bases not matched to a gene: 18. The V gene's germline CDR1 is SGDLS and CDR2 YYNGEE. This CDR3 is 18 amino acids long. The CDR3 nucleotides read TGTGCCAGCAGCCCGCGAAGGGGGGGACTAGTATTTGTAGATACGCAGTATTTT. Translated: CASSPRRGGLVFVDTQYF.

This clonotype was observed a few times. This chain uses TRBV5-1 with TRBJ2-7; 9 bases line up with TRBD1. From germline, CDR1 is SGHRS and CDR2 YFSETQ. The V and J ends lost 6 bases and 5 bases, in that order; junction bases with no gene match: 6. CDR3 length: 13 amino acids. This chain's CDR3 is CASTGQGPHEQYF. DNA of the CDR3: TGCGCCAGCACCGGACAGGGGCCCCACGAGCAGTACTTC. The variable domain in full, completed from reference TRBV5-1 and TRBJ2-7, reads KAGVTQTPRYLIKTRGQQVTLSCSPISGHRSVSWYQQTPGQGLQFLFEYFSETQRNKGNFPGRFSGRQFSNSRSEMNVSTLELGDSALYLCASTGQGPHEQYFGPGTRLTVT.

This clonotype was counted at least ten times. CDR3 in amino acids: CASSLTRFLAKNIQYF. DNA for the CDR3: TGTGCCAGCAGCTTAACCAGGTTCTTAGCCAAAAACATTCAGTACTTC. This chain joins TRBV7-3 and TRBJ2-4; D unresolved. Trimming stripped 0 bases from V and 0 bases from J, with 9 bases between. Looked up from germline, CDR1 is SGHTA and CDR2 is FQGTGA. This CDR3 spans 16 amino acids.

This clonotype occurred a few times. This chain joins TRBV18 and TRBJ2-1; tentatively, D is TRBD1 (6 bases). There are 14 residues in the CDR3. The V gene lost 6 bases and the J gene lost 4 bases, with 13 bases spanning the gap. Germline CDR1 and CDR2: KGHSH and LQKENI. CDR3 protein: CASSAATGYNEQFF. Written as DNA, the CDR3 is TGTGCCAGCTCCGCTGCTACAGGGTACAATGAGCAGTTCTTC.